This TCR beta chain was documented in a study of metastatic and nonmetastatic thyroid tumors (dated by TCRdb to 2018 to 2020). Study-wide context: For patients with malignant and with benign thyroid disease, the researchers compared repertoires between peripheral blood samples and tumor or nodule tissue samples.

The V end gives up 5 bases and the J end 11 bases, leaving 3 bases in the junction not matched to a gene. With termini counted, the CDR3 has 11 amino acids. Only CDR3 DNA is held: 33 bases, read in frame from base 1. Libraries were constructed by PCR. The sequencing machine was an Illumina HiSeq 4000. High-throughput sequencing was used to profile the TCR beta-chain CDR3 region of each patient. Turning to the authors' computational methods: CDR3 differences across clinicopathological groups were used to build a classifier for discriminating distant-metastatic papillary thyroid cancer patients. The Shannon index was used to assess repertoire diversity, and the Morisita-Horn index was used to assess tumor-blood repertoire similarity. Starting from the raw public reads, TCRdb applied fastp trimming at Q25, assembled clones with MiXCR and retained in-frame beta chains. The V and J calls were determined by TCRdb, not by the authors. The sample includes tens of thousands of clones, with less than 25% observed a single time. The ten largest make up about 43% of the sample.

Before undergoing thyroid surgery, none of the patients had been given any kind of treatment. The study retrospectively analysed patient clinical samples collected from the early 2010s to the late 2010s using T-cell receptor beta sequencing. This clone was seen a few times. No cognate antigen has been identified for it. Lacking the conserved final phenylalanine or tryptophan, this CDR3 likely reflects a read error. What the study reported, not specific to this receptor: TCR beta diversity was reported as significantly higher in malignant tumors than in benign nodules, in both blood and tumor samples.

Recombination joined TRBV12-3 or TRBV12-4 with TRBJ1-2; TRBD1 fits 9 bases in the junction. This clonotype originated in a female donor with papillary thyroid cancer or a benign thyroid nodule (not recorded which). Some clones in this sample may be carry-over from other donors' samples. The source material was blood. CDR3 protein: CASSAGTGYTS. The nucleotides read TGTGCCAGCAGTGCCGGGACAGGGTACACCTCC.